This is a list of T cell receptor beta chains from one sample in a study of blood T cell repertoires in COVID-19. TCRdb's table, derived via immunoSEQ multiplex PCR, lists solely in-frame clones and lacks some. The table has more than 150,000 clones, about 72% seen once. The sequencing sample was made of PBMCs or T cells enriched from blood (not recorded which). The receptors derive from a woman aged 45 to 65 who had recovered from COVID-19. Each CDR3 is given with its conserved first and last residue. A D gene is named only where the DNA matches it firmly. Clone size is shown for a subset of rows, as once, few, many or a class of expanded clone.

J	D	V	size	DNA	CDR3
TRBJ2-1	TRBD2	TRBV7-2	NA	TGTGCCAGCAGCTCTGGACTAGCGACCAATGAGCAGTTCTTC	CASSSGLATNEQFF
TRBJ1-2	NA	TRBV7-8	NA	TGTGCCAGCAGCTCAGGGGACTATGGCTACACCTTC	CASSSGDYGYTF
TRBJ2-2	NA	TRBV7-9	NA	TGTGCCCCAGGGGGGACCGTACTAAATCCGAACACCGGGGAGCTGTTTTTT	CAPGGTVLNPNTGELFF
TRBJ2-1	NA	TRBV9	NA	TGTGCCAGCAGCGTAGATGCGAGAGAGTCCTACAATGAGCAGTTCTTC	CASSVDARESYNEQFF
TRBJ1-3	NA	TRBV2	few	TGTGCCAGCAAAGAGGGGGAAGCTGGAAACACCATATATTTT	CASKEGEAGNTIYF
TRBJ1-5	NA	TRBV5-1	NA	TGCGCCAGCAGCCCCGAGGGGGTTTACAATCAGCCCCAGCATTTT	CASSPEGVYNQPQHF
TRBJ1-5	NA	TRBV21-1	NA	TGTGCCAGCAAGAAGGACAGGGGAGGACGGAATCAGCCCCAGCATTTT	CASKKDRGGRNQPQHF
TRBJ2-1	TRBD1	TRBV5-5	NA	TGTGCCAGCAGCGGGCAGGGGGTAGGGTACAATGAGCAGTTCTTC	CASSGQGVGYNEQFF
TRBJ1-2	TRBD1	TRBV27	NA	TGTGCCAGCAGTTCGCTTGACAGGGATTGGTATGGCTACACCTTC	CASSSLDRDWYGYTF
TRBJ2-3	TRBD2	TRBV18	NA	TGTGCCAGCTCACCACGGGGAGCGGGAGTTCGTGATACGCAGTATTTT	CASSPRGAGVRDTQYF
TRBJ2-7	TRBD1	TRBV7-9	NA	TGTGCCAGCAGCTTCCGGGACAGGGAGGACGAGCAGTACTTC	CASSFRDREDEQYF
TRBJ2-7	TRBD2	TRBV18	NA	TGTGCCAGCTCACCCTCCGGGACTAGCGGGAGCTCCTACGAGCAGTACTTC	CASSPSGTSGSSYEQYF
TRBJ2-1	NA	TRBV7-3	NA	TGTGCCAGCAGCCCCCCGAATGAGAATGAGCAGTTCTTC	CASSPPNENEQFF
TRBJ1-1	NA	TRBV6-5	NA	TGTGCCAGCAGTTACTTGCGGGGTGGGACTGAAGCTTTCTTT	CASSYLRGGTEAFF
TRBJ2-2	TRBD2	TRBV9	NA	TGTGCCAGCAGCGTTGACCCTAGCGGGGCAAACACCGGGGAGCTGTTTTTT	CASSVDPSGANTGELFF
TRBJ1-5	NA	TRBV10-2	NA	TGCGCCAGCAGTGAGACTAGGGAACAGCAGCCCCAGCATTTT	CASSETREQQPQHF
TRBJ1-2	NA	TRBV19	NA	TGTGCCAGTAGCCCGTTTATCGGGGGGCTAAGAGGCTACACCTTC	CASSPFIGGLRGYTF
TRBJ1-3	NA	TRBV6-5	once	TGTGCCAGCAGTTACGGGGGGTCGGGAAACACCATATATTTT	CASSYGGSGNTIYF
TRBJ1-1	TRBD1	TRBV24-1	NA	TGTGCCACCAGTGATTCGACAGGGAATGCTGAAGCTTTCTTT	CATSDSTGNAEAFF
TRBJ1-2	NA	TRBV5-3	NA	TGTGCCAGAAGTTTTTTCGGCCAGGCATATGGCTACACCTTC	CARSFFGQAYGYTF
TRBJ2-3	TRBD1	TRBV10-1	NA	TGCGCCAGCACCTCGGGACAGGGAACAGATACGCAGTATTTT	CASTSGQGTDTQYF
TRBJ1-1	TRBD1	TRBV3-1/TRBV3-2	NA	TGTGCCAGCAGCCCGGGACAGACTTATGAAGCTTTCTTT	CASSPGQTYEAFF
TRBJ2-7	TRBD1	TRBV10-2	once	TGCGCCAGCAGCGCGCCGGGACAGGGGGTAGGATACGAGCAGTACTTC	CASSAPGQGVGYEQYF
TRBJ2-5	TRBD1	TRBV6-2/TRBV6-3	NA	TGTGCCAGCAGTTCGTACCCACAGGGGCAACAAGAGACCCAGTACTTC	CASSSYPQGQQETQYF
TRBJ2-5	NA	TRBV2	few	TGTGCCAGCAGTGAACGGAGAAAAGAGACCCAGTACTTC	CASSERRKETQYF
TRBJ2-1	NA	TRBV4-3	few	TGCGCCAGCAGCCATGGCAACCGCGGGGAGCAGTTCTTC	CASSHGNRGEQFF
TRBJ2-1	NA	TRBV28	NA	TGTGCCAGCGGAAGTTCCACAGGGTATGAGCAGTTCTTC	CASGSSTGYEQFF
TRBJ2-3	NA	TRBV29-1	NA	TGCAGCGTTGAAGAGTTTGTTTCCCATAGCACAGATACGCAGTATTTT	CSVEEFVSHSTDTQYF
TRBJ1-4	NA	TRBV28	NA	TGTGCCAGCAGTTCCGGGTCCTCCACGGAAAAACTGTTTTTT	CASSSGSSTEKLFF
TRBJ2-2	NA	TRBV9	NA	TGTGCCAGCAGCGCTAGGGCAGGTGGGACTCCGAACACCGGGGAGCTGTTTTTT	CASSARAGGTPNTGELFF
TRBJ1-3	NA	TRBV7-9	NA	TGTGCCAGCAGCTTAACAGGTACCTCTGGAAACACCATATATTTT	CASSLTGTSGNTIYF